Listed below are T cell receptor beta chains from one sample, sequenced in a study of blood T cell repertoires in COVID-19. TCRdb keeps only in-frame clones here, not all; method: immunoSEQ multiplex PCR. Here the sample spans around 250,000 clones, 70% to 90% being singletons. Input material: PBMCs or T cells enriched from blood (not recorded which). These receptors came from a woman between 50 and 59 years old who had been exposed to COVID-19. CDR3s include the opening cysteine and the closing phenylalanine or tryptophan. The D gene is left open where the match is weak. A row's size may be missing; if present it is once, few, many or a size class.

>TRBV27|TRBJ2-7|.|.
TGTGCCAGCAGCCATCGTGAGGGCTACGAGCAGTACTTC
CASSHREGYEQYF
>TRBV24-1|TRBJ2-2|.|.
TGTGCCACCAGTGATTGGAGAGGGACCGGGGAGCTGTTTTTT
CATSDWRGTGELFF
>TRBV5-5|TRBJ2-7|.|few
TGTGCCAGCAGCTTGAGCGGTGGGCCCTACGAGCAGTACTTC
CASSLSGGPYEQYF
>TRBV5-1|TRBJ1-1|.|few
TGCGCCAGCAGCCCGAACACAGGGTTAAACACTGAAGCTTTCTTT
CASSPNTGLNTEAFF
>TRBV2|TRBJ1-4|.|.
TGTGCCAGCCAGGGCAGGGTCGGCGAAAAACTGTTTTTT
CASQGRVGEKLFF
>TRBV6-5|TRBJ1-2|.|.
TGTGCCAGCAGCCCCGACGGACTCTATGGCTACACCTTC
CASSPDGLYGYTF
>TRBV5-6|TRBJ1-5|.|many
TGTGCCAGCAGCTTCTACAATCAGCCCCAGCATTTT
CASSFYNQPQHF
>TRBV9|TRBJ1-5|.|.
TGTGCCAGCAGCACCGGGGGGAGCAATCAGCCCCAGCATTTT
CASSTGGSNQPQHF
>TRBV7-2|TRBJ1-2|TRBD1|.
TGTGCCAGCAGCTTAGCCGGAGGGGGCCGGGACTATGGCTACACCTTC
CASSLAGGGRDYGYTF
>TRBV9|TRBJ2-3|.|.
TGTGCCAGCAGCGTAGCAGTATCCCTGCGGGGCACAGATACGCAGTATTTT
CASSVAVSLRGTDTQYF
>TRBV10-3|TRBJ1-2|TRBD1|.
TGTGCCATCAGCCCCGGGACAGATTATGGCTACACCTTC
CAISPGTDYGYTF
>TRBV2|TRBJ2-1|TRBD1|once
TGTGCCAGCAGTGTGAGGGGGACAGTTTCCTACAATGAGCAGTTCTTC
CASSVRGTVSYNEQFF
>TRBV7-9|TRBJ1-5|.|.
TGTGCCAGCAGCTTAGGGACAGCTGGCAATCAGCCCCAGCATTTT
CASSLGTAGNQPQHF
>TRBV3-1/TRBV3-2|TRBJ1-3|.|once
TGTGCCAGCTGGAGCTCCTCTGGAAACACCATATATTTT
CASWSSSGNTIYF
>TRBV4-3|TRBJ2-2|.|.
TGCGCCAGCAGCCAAGACGGGGTGGGCACCGGGGAGCTGTTTTTT
CASSQDGVGTGELFF
>TRBV2|TRBJ2-5|.|once
TGTGCCAGCGGTGAAGGAGGACAAGAGACCCAGTACTTC
CASGEGGQETQYF
>TRBV28|TRBJ1-1|TRBD1|.
TGTGCCAGCAGTTTACCGGGACAGCCGGGAACTTTCTTT
CASSLPGQPGTFF
>TRBV28|TRBJ2-7|.|once
TGTGCCAGCAGGTCAACAGGAGTAGCCTACGAGCAGTACTTC
CASRSTGVAYEQYF
>TRBV5-1|TRBJ1-2|.|.
TGCGCCAGCAGCCCTACCCCGGCGGGCTCCGGAGGCTACACCTTC
CASSPTPAGSGGYTF
>TRBV24-1|TRBJ2-3|TRBD2|few
TGTGCCACCAGTGATTACTCGGGGGGGGATACGCAGTATTTT
CATSDYSGGDTQYF
>TRBV4-3|TRBJ1-6|.|.
TGCGCCAGCAGCAAGGGGTCCAGCTCCTATAATTCACCCCTCCACTTT
CASSKGSSSYNSPLHF
>TRBV19|TRBJ1-6|.|.
TGTGCCAGTAGTTGGGGACTCGGCAATAATTCACCCCTCCACTTT
CASSWGLGNNSPLHF
>TRBV28|TRBJ2-1|TRBD2|.
TGTGCCACCCAACTAGCGGGGGGTCTAGGAAATGAGCAGTTCTTC
CATQLAGGLGNEQFF
>TRBV4-1|TRBJ1-1|.|.
TGCGCCAGCAGCCCCACGGGGAACACTGAAGCTTTCTTT
CASSPTGNTEAFF
>TRBV7-9|TRBJ2-5|TRBD2|.
TGTGCCAGCAGCTTAGGGGGACTAGGGCCAGAGACCCAGTACTTC
CASSLGGLGPETQYF
>TRBV10-1|TRBJ1-1|TRBD1|.
TGCGCCAGCAGCCTTGGACAGGGGGGCACTGAAGCTTTCTTT
CASSLGQGGTEAFF
>TRBV28|TRBJ1-4|TRBD1|.
TGTGCCAGCAGTTTAGCCCGACAGGGAAGGCTGTTTTTT
CASSLARQGRLFF
>TRBV5-4|TRBJ2-2|TRBD2|.
TGTGCCAGCAGCCCTGGAATTAGCGGGGGTAAACCCGGGGAGCTGTTTTTT
CASSPGISGGKPGELFF
>TRBV19|TRBJ1-2|.|.
TGTGCCAGTAGTATAGTAGGTAGGGAGAACTATGGCTACACCTTC
CASSIVGRENYGYTF
>TRBV7-9|TRBJ2-7|.|.
TGTGCCAGCAGCCCCCGCCCCCCCGCTTCCCCAACAGGGTCCTACGAGCAGTACTTC
CASSPRPPASPTGSYEQYF